One sample yielded the 11 T cell receptor beta chains listed below, sequenced in a study of OX40 agonist ivuxolimab in advanced cancers. Receptors were amplified or captured by the immunoSEQ multiplex PCR assay. TCRdb's version of the immuneACCESS table is confined to in-frame rearrangements and falls short of the full clone set. An unresolved V gene accounts for under half of the shortfall where checked; the remainder is of unknown origin. The table for this sample lists roughly 64,000 clones; roughly 80% of them were counted only once. The biggest ten clones account for roughly 5.2% of the sample. The specimen comprised CD4+ or CD8+ T cells sorted from blood, sampled in a trial of the OX40 agonist ivuxolimab. These receptors were obtained from an adult with an advanced solid tumor such as melanoma, head and neck, liver or kidney cancer.

This chain connects TRBV7-9 to TRBJ1-2; 8 nucleotides match TRBD1. The V segment lost 1 base and the J segment 7 bases; nucleotides outside the gene matches: 8. This CDR3 has 15 amino acids. Germline lookup yields CDR1 SEHNR and CDR2 FQNEAQ (reference sequence). The CDR3 DNA reads TGTGCCAGCAGCTTAGGGGCAGGGGGCGATTCTGGCTACACCTTC. It specifies CASSLGAGGDSGYTF. Full variable domain (missing parts from reference TRBV7-9 and TRBJ1-2): DTGVSQNPRHKITKRGQNVTFRCDPISEHNRLYWYRQTLGQGPEFLTYFQNEAQLEKSRLLSDRFSAERPKGSFSTLEIQRTEQGDSAMYLCASSLGAGGDSGYTFGSGTRLTVV.

The rearrangement uses TRBV10-3 and TRBJ1-2, with 9 bases matching TRBD1. The V segment lost 0 bases and the J segment 8 bases; nucleotides outside the gene matches: 7. The CDR3 extends over 15 amino acids. Germline CDR1 ENHRY, CDR2 SYGVKD. CDR3 sequence (DNA): TGTGCCATCAGTGAGTCGCGGGGACAGGGCTACGGCTACACCTTC. This codes for CAISESRGQGYGYTF.

In nucleotides, the CDR3 is TGTGCCAGCAGCCCCTCCCTCTACGAGCAGTACTTC. Protein product: CASSPSLYEQYF. The chain is built from TRBV7-9 and TRBJ2-7; D remains unclear. Trimming cost V 5 bases and J 3 bases, with 8 bases left between them. Germline-derived CDR1 and CDR2 are SEHNR and FQNEAQ (reference sequence). The CDR3 covers 12 residues.

The chain joins TRBV7-8 to TRBJ1-2; tentatively, D is TRBD1 (6 bases). The germline V gene encodes CDR1 SGHVS and CDR2 FQNEAQ. V was clipped by 4 bases and J by 5 bases, with 14 bases between them. This CDR3 contains 14 residues. The CDR3 sequence: CASSSTTGEYGYTF. The CDR3 DNA is TGTGCCAGCAGCTCGACGACAGGAGAGTATGGCTACACCTTC. Drawing the rest from reference TRBV7-8 and TRBJ1-2, the complete variable domain is GAGVSQSPRYKVAKRGQDVALRCDPISGHVSLFWYQQALGQGPEFLTYFQNEAQLDKSGLPSDRFFAERPEGSVSTLKIQRTQQEDSAVYLCASSSTTGEYGYTFGSGTRLTVV.

This clone came up once. The rearrangement joins TRBV11-2 to TRBJ2-7; tentatively, D is TRBD1 (6 bases). The ends were cut back, 3 bases at V and 0 bases at J, with 9 bases in the middle. This CDR3 is built from 14 residues. Germline V CDR1 and CDR2: SGHAT, FQNNGV. CDR3 in amino acids: CASSFGDNSYEQYF. The CDR3 region has the DNA TGTGCCAGCAGCTTCGGGGACAACTCCTACGAGCAGTACTTC.

In DNA form, the CDR3 reads TGTGCCAGCAGTCGCGGACAGGGGGCCACTGAAGCTTTCTTT. It translates to CASSRGQGATEAFF. The chain recombines TRBV6-5 with TRBJ1-1; 11 nucleotides line up with TRBD1. Trimming cost V 5 bases and J 4 bases; bases outside gene matches: 3. This CDR3 spans 14 amino acids. The germline V gene encodes CDR1 MNHEY and CDR2 SVGAGI.

This chain links TRBV5-1 with TRBJ2-3; D tentatively reads TRBD1 or TRBD2 (5 bases each). The CDR3 is 13 amino acids. Trimming removed 2 bases from V and 2 bases from J, with 6 bases in between. The germline V gene encodes CDR1 SGHRS and CDR2 YFSETQ. For the CDR3, the DNA is TGCGCCAGCAGCTTAGGGACCACAGATACGCAGTATTTT. It specifies CASSLGTTDTQYF.

The genes are TRBV9 and TRBJ2-3, with unresolved D. This CDR3 is built from 17 residues. V lost 3 bases to trimming and J lost 0 bases, with 17 bases between them. CDR1 is SGDLS and CDR2 is YYNGEE in the germline V gene. Here the CDR3 DNA reads TGTGCCAGCAGCGCATTTCGACTCCTTGCTAGCACAGATACGCAGTATTTT. Protein product: CASSAFRLLASTDTQYF.

The chain carries TRBV7-3 and TRBJ1-2; possible D gene TRBD1, 5 bases. The CDR3 contains 15 residues. Trimming cost V 3 bases and J 0 bases, with 11 bases left between them. CDR1 SGHTA and CDR2 FQGTGA come from the germline V gene. CDR3 coding DNA: TGTGCCAGCAGCTTTCCCGGGACGCCTAACTATGGCTACACCTTC. Protein: CASSFPGTPNYGYTF.

The chain is built from TRBV25-1 and TRBJ2-2; 7 bases are a match to TRBD1. Germline CDR1 and CDR2: MGHDK and SYGVNS. V lost 9 bases to trimming and J lost 6 bases; unmatched junction nucleotides: 4. The CDR3 is 12 amino acids. The CDR3 protein is CASGRGPGELFF. DNA for the CDR3: TGTGCCAGTGGAAGGGGGCCCGGGGAGCTGTTTTTT.

The V and J genes are TRBV10-2 and TRBJ2-7; a weak D match, TRBD2 (6 bases). This CDR3 contains 15 residues. Germline V CDR1 and CDR2: WSHSY, SAAADI. V was pared by 6 bases and J by 3 bases, with 18 bases between. The CDR3 DNA is TGCGCCAGCAGAAGCGGGCAGGCCCTGATCTACGAGCAGTACTTC. Translation: CASRSGQALIYEQYF.